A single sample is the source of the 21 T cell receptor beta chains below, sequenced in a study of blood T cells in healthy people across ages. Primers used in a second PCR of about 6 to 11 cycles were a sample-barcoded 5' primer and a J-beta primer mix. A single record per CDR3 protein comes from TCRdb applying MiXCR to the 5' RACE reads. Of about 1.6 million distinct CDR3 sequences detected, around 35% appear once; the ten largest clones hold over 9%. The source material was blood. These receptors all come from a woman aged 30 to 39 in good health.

CDR3 residues: CSARPGTLATQYF. Written as DNA, the CDR3 is TGCAGTGCTAGGCCCGGGACTCTTGCTACGCAGTATTTT. This chain joins TRBV20-1 and TRBJ2-3, with a weak D call TRBD2 (6 bases). With 3 bases removed from V and 8 bases from J, the gap between germline ends came to 15 bases. Germline loops: CDR1 DFQATT, CDR2 SNEGSKA (reference sequence). The CDR3 has 13 amino acids.

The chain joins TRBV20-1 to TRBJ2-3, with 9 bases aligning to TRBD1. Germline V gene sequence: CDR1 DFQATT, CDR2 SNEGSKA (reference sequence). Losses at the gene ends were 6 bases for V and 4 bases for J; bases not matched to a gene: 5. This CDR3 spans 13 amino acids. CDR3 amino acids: CSARQGGSDTQYF. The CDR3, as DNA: TGCAGTGCCAGACAGGGGGGGTCAGATACGCAGTATTTT.

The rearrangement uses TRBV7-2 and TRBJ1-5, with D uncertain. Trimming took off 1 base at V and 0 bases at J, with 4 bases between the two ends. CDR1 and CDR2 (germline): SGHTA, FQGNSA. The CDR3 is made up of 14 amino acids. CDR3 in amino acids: CASSLVNSNQPQHF. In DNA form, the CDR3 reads TGTGCCAGCAGCTTAGTCAATAGCAATCAGCCCCAGCATTTT.

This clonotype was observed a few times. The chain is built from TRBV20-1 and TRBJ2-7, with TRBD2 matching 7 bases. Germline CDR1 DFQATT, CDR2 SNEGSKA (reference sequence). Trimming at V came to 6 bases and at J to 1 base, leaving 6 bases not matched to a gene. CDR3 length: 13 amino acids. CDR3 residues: CSAQNSGSYEQYF. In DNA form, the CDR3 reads TGCAGTGCACAAAATAGCGGGTCCTACGAGCAGTACTTC.

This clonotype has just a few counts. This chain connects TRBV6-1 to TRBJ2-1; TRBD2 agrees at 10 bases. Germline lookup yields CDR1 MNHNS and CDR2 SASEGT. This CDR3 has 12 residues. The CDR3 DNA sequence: TGTGCTCTAGCGGGAGCAGTCGATGAGCAGTTCTTC. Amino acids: CALAGAVDEQFF.

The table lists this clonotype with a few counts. CDR3 sequence (DNA): TGCAGCGTTGTATTCTTCCGCAGGGCCTACGAGCAGTACTTC. Translation: CSVVFFRRAYEQYF. V gene TRBV29-1 combines with J gene TRBJ2-7; D is perhaps TRBD1 (5 bases). CDR3 length equals 14 residues. Trimming took 4 bases from V and 2 from J, leaving 15 bases between them. Germline V CDR1 and CDR2: SQVTM, ANQGSEA.

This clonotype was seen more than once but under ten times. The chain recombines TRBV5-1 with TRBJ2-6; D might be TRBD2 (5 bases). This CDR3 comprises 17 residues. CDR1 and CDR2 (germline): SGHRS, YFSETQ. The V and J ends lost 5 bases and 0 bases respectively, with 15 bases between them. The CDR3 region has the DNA TGCGCCAGCAGTGTTAGACGGGATGTCTCTGGGGCCAACGTCCTGACTTTC. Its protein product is CASSVRRDVSGANVLTF.

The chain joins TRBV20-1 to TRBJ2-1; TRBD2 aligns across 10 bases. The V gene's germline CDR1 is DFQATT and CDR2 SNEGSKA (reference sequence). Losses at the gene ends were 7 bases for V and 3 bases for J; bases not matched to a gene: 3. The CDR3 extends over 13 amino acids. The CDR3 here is CSGASGSYNEQFF. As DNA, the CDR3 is TGCAGTGGCGCTAGCGGGAGCTACAATGAGCAGTTCTTC.

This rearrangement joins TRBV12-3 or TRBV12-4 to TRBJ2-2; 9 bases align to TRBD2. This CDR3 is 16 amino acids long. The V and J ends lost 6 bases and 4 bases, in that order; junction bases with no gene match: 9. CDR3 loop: CASRPWGAGGTGELFF. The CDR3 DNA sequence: TGTGCCAGCAGGCCTTGGGGAGCGGGGGGCACCGGGGAGCTGTTTTTT.

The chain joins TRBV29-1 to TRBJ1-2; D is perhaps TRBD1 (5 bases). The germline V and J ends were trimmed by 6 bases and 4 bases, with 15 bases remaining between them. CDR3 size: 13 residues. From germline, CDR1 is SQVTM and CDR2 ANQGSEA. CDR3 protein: CSVHRRGGYGYTF. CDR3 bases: TGCAGCGTCCATCGGCGGGGCGGCTATGGCTACACCTTC. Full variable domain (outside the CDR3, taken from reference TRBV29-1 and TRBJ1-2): SAVISQKPSRDICQRGTSLTIQCQVDSQVTMMFWYRQQPGQSLTLIATANQGSEATYESGFVIDKFPISRPNLTFSTLTVSNMSPEDSSIYLCSVHRRGGYGYTFGSGTRLTVV.

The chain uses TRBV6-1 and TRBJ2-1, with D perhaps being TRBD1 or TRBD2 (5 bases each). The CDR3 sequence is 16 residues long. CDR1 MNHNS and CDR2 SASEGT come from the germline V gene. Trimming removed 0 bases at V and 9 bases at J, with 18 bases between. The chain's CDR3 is CASSEARGGVAGEQFF. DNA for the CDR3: TGTGCCAGCAGTGAAGCGAGGGGTGGGGTAGCAGGTGAGCAGTTCTTC.

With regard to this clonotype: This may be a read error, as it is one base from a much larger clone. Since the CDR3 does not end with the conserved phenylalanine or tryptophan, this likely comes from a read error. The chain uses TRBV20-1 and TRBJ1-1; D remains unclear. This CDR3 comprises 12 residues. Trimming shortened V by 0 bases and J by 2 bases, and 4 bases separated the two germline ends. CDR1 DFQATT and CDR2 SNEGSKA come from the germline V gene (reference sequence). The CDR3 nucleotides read TGCAGTGCTAGAGACCCTAACACTGAAGCTTTCGTT. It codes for CSARDPNTEAFV.

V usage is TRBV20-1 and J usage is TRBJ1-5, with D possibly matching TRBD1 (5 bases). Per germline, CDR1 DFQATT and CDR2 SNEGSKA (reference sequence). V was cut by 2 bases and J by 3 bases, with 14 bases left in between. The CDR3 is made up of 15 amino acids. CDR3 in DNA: TGCAGTGCTAGATTTTCGGGGCCCTTCAATCAGCCCCAGCATTTT. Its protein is CSARFSGPFNQPQHF.

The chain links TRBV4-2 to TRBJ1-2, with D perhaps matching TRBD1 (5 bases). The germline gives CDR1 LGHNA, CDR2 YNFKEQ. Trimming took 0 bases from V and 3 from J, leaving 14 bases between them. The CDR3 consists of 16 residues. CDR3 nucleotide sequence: TGTGCCAGCAGCCAAGAAAGGGCGGGACTACACTATGGCTACACCTTC. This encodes CASSQERAGLHYGYTF.

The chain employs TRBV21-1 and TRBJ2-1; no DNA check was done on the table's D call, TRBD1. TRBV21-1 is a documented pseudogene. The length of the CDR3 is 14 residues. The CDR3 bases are TGTGCCAGCAGCCCTCGGACAGGGAAGAATGAGCAGTTCTTC. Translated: CASSPRTGKNEQFF.

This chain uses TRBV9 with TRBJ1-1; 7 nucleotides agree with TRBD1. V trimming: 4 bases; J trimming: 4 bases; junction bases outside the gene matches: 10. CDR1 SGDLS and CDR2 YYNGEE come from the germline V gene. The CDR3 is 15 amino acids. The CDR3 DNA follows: TGTGCCAGCAGCCCGCAGACAGGGTTGGTCACTGAAGCTTTCTTT. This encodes CASSPQTGLVTEAFF.

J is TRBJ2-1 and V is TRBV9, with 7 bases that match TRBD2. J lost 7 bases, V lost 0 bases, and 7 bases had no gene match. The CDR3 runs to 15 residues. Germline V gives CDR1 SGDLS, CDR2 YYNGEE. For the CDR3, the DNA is TGTGCCAGCAGCGTAGAGGGCGGGAGAGGGAATGAGCAGTTCTTC. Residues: CASSVEGGRGNEQFF.

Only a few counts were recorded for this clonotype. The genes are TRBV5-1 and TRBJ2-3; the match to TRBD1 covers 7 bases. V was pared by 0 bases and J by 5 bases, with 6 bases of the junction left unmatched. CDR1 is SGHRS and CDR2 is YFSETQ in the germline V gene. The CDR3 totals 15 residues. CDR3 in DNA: TGCGCCAGCAGCTTGGCGACAGGGTCGGGAGATACGCAGTATTTT. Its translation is CASSLATGSGDTQYF.

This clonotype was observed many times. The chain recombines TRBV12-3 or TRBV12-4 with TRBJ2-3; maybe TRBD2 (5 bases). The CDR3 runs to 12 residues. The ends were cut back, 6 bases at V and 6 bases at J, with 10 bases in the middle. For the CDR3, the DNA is TGTGCCAGCAGCTTACGGAGGGATACGCAGTATTTT. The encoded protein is CASSLRRDTQYF.

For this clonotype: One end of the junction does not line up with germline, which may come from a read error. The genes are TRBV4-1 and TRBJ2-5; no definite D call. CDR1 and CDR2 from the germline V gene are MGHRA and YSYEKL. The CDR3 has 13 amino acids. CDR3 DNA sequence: TGCGCCAGCAGCCACCAGTACCAAGAGACCCGGTACTTC. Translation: CASSHQYQETRYF.

CDR3 bases: TGCAGTGCTAGAGATGTGGGCAGAGGAAACACCATATATTTT. This gives the protein CSARDVGRGNTIYF. This chain uses TRBV20-1 with TRBJ1-3, with D hard to call. The germline CDR1 and CDR2 sequences are DFQATT and SNEGSKA (reference sequence). The CDR3 extends over 14 amino acids. The ends were cut back, 0 bases at V and 4 bases at J, with 10 bases in the middle.